The clone carrying this TCR beta chain has only one observation. Profiled with immunoSEQ multiplex PCR; TCRdb holds only in-frame clones, not every one. The profile covers roughly 650,000 clones, with 96% appearing a single time and approximately 0.12% taken by the ten largest. The CDR3 loop spans 15 amino acids. The V gene end was trimmed by 5 bases and the J gene end by 4 bases; junction bases not matched to a gene: 10. CDR1 is MDHEN, CDR2 SYDVKM, per germline. It was CD45RO-negative cells, positively selected for CCR7, that made up naive CD8 cells, with terminally differentiated effector memory CD45RA+ cells excluded. Healthy HIV-negative adults without recent acute infections or vaccinations served as donors. All the donors were Caucasian adults who lived in Nashville, Tennessee. The data were taken from a study of shared clonotypes between healthy human individuals.

This receptor was taken from a woman aged 25 to 39 in good health. This sequence joins TRBV28 and TRBJ2-7; 8 bases fit TRBD2. The sample consisted of naive CD8+ T cells sorted from blood. The CDR3: CASSPLGGVIYEQYF. Here the CDR3 DNA reads TGTGCCAGCAGTCCACTCGGGGGGGTAATTTACGAGCAGTACTTC. The full variable domain, with the rest looked up from reference TRBV28 and TRBJ2-7, is DVKVTQSSRYLVKRTGEKVFLECVQDMDHENMFWYRQDPGLGLRLIYFSYDVKMKEKGDIPEGYSVSREKKERFSLILESASTNQTSMYLCASSPLGGVIYEQYFGPGTRLTVT.